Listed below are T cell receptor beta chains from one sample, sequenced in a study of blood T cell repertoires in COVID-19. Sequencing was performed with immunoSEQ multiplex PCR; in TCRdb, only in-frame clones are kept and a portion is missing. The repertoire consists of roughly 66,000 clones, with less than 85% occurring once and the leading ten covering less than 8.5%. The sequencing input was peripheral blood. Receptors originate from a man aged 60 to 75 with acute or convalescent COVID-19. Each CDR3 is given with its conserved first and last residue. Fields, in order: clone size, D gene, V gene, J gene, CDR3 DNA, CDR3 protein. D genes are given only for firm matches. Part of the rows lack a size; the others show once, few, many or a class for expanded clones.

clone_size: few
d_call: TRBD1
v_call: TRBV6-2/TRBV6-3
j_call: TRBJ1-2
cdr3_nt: TGTGCCAGCAGTTACAAGACAGGGAGTGGCTACACCTTC
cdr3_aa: CASSYKTGSGYTF

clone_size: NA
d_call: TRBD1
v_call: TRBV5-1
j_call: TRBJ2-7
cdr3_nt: TGCGCCAGCAGCACCGGACAGGGGGGGTACGAGCAGTACTTC
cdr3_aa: CASSTGQGGYEQYF

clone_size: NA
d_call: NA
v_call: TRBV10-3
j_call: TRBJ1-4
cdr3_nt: TGTGCCATCAGTGAGTGGGCAGCAACTAATGAAAAACTGTTTTTT
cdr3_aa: CAISEWAATNEKLFF

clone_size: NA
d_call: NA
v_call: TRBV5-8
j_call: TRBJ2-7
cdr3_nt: TGTGCCAGCAGCTTGGAAGGCAGGGGATCCTACGAGCAGTACTTC
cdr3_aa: CASSLEGRGSYEQYF

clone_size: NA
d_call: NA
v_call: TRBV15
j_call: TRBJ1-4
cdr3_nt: TGTGCCACCAGCAGAGACCCCATGGGGAGTGGGAATGAAAAACTGTTTTTT
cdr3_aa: CATSRDPMGSGNEKLFF

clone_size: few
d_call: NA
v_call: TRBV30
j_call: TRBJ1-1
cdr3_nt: TGTGCCTGGAGTGTATGGGGGAACCCGGGAGAAACTGAAGCTTTCTTT
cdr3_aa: CAWSVWGNPGETEAFF

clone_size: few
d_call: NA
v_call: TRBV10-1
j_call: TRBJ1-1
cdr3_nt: TGCGCCAGCAGTAGGGCAGGGGATTCGGCTGAAGCTTTCTTT
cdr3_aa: CASSRAGDSAEAFF

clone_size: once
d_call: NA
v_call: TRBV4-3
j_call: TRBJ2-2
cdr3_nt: TGCGCCAGCAGCCAAGATTACAGGGTTGGCGGGGAGCTGTTTTTT
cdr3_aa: CASSQDYRVGGELFF

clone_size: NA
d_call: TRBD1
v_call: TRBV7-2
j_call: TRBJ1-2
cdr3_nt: TGTGCCAGCAGCTCCTTGACAGGGAACTATGGCTACACCTTC
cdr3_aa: CASSSLTGNYGYTF

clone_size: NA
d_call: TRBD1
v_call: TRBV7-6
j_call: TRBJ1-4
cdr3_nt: TGTGCCAGCAGCTTACGGACAGGGCGGTCTAATGAAAAACTGTTTTTT
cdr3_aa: CASSLRTGRSNEKLFF

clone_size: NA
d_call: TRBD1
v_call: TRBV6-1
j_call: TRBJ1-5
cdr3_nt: TGTGCCAGCAGTGCCGGGACAGGGGCACGCAATCAGCCCCAGCATTTT
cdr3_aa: CASSAGTGARNQPQHF

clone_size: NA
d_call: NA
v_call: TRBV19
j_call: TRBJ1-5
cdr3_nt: TGTGCCTCGGGGAGGGGCAATCAGCCCCAGCATTTT
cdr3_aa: CASGRGNQPQHF

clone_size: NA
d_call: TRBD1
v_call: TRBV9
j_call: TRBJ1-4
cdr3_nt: TGTGCCAGCAGCCCGTCGACAGGGGTCGGAGCTAATGAAAAACTGTTTTTT
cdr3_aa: CASSPSTGVGANEKLFF

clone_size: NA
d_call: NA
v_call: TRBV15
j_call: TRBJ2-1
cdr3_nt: TGTGCCACCAGGCCTACCAAGTCCTACAATGAGCAGTTCTTC
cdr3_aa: CATRPTKSYNEQFF

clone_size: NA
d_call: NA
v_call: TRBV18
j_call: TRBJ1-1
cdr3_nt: TGTGCCAGCTCACCGAAAGACACCTCGATCGAAGCTTTCTTT
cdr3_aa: CASSPKDTSIEAFF

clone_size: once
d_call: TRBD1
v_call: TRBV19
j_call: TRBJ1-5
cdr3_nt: TGTGCCAGTAGTGCGACCGGGACAGGGTTAGGACGGAATCAGCCCCAGCATTTT
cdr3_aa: CASSATGTGLGRNQPQHF

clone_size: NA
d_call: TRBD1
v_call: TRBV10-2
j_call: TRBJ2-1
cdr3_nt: TGCGCCAGCACGGGACAGGGGCGTCTCAATGAGCAGTTCTTC
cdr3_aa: CASTGQGRLNEQFF

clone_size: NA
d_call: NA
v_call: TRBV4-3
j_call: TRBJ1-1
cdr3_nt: TGCGCCAGCAGCCAAGACCCACAGGGCCTGAACACTGAAGCTTTCTTT
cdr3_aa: CASSQDPQGLNTEAFF

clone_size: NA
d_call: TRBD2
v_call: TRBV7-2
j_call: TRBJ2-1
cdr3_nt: TGTGCCAGCAGCTTAGGTAGCGGGGGGTACAATGAGCAGTTCTTC
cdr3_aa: CASSLGSGGYNEQFF

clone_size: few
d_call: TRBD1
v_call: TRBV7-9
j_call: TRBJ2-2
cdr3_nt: TGTGCCAGCAGCTTAGCGACAGGGGTCGGCACCGGGGAGCTGTTTTTT
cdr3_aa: CASSLATGVGTGELFF

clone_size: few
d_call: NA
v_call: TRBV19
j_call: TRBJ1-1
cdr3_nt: TGTGCCAGTAGTATAACGGGGACTGGCACTGAAGCTTTCTTT
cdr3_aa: CASSITGTGTEAFF

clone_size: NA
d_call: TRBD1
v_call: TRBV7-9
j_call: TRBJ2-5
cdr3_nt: TGTGCCAGCAGCTTATCCCTGGGGACAGGGGTGTCGGAGACCCAGTACTTC
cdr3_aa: CASSLSLGTGVSETQYF

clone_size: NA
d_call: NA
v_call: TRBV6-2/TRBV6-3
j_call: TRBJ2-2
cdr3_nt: TGTGCCAGCAGTTATAGACAGTGGACGAACACCGGGGAGCTGTTTTTT
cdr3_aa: CASSYRQWTNTGELFF

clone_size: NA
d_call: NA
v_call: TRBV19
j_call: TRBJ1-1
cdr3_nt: TGTGCCAGTAGTACGCGTACAGGATATGAAGCTTTCTTT
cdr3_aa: CASSTRTGYEAFF

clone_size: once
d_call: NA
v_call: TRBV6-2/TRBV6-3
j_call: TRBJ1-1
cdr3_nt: TGTGCCAGCAGTTGGACAAACGCTGAAGCTTTCTTT
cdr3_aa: CASSWTNAEAFF